This TCR beta chain was identified during a study of T cell changes during pregnancy in multiple sclerosis. Sequenced by immunoSEQ multiplex PCR; TCRdb stores in-frame clones only, minus some. The data hold approximately 23,000 clones, with less than 95% observed a single time. The V gene lost 10 bases and the J gene lost 9 bases, with 22 bases spanning the gap. This CDR3 contains 15 residues. Per the germline V gene, CDR1 is SGHTA and CDR2 is FQGNSA. The chain recombines TRBV7-2 with TRBJ1-6, with D possibly TRBD1 on 6 matching bases. The TCR sequence derives from a female donor in good health, enrolled as a control in a pregnancy study. Sequenced here: CD4+ T cells from peripheral blood mononuclear cells, sampled in the third trimester of pregnancy. The CDR3 coding sequence is TGTGCCACCCTAACTAGGGTGGGGGCCCCTTCACCCCTCCACTTT. Translation: CATLTRVGAPSPLHF.